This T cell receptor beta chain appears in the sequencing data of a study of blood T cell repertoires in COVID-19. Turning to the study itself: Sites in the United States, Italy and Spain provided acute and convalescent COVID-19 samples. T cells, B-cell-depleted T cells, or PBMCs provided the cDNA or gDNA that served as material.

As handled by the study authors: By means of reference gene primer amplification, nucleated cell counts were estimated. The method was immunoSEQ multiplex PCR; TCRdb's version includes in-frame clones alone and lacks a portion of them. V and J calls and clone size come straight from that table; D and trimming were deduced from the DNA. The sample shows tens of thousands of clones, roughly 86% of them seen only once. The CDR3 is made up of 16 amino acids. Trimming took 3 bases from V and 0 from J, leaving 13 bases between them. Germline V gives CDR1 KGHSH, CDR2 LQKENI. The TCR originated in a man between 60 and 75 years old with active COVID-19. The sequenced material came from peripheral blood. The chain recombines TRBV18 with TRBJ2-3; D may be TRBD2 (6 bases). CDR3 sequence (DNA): TGTGCCAGCTCACCCGAAAGCGGGTTAAGCACAGATACGCAGTATTTT. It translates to CASSPESGLSTDTQYF.